This TCR beta chain derives from a study of blood T cells in healthy people across ages. In the study overall: Template switching retrieved approximately one barcoded beta molecule for each two T cells. Notes on the study in general: Donor CMV infection status was unknown, possibly confounding age-related changes in expanded clonotypes.

CDR3 length: 15 residues. Germline V lookup: CDR1 ENHRY, CDR2 SYGVKD. The J segment lost 5 bases and the V segment lost 8 bases, leaving 10 bases of the junction unmatched. In this sample, this clonotype turned up a few times. Antigen specificity is unknown. Each donor's blood draw was 7.5 to 10 milliliters of peripheral blood. The second PCR ran roughly 7 to 12 cycles with a sample-barcoded 5' primer and J-beta primers. CDR3-containing paired-end reads numbering at least 2.5 million came from each sample. Using its own MiXCR run on the 5' RACE reads, TCRdb lists one record per CDR3 protein. The table lists approximately 1,700,000 distinct CDR3 sequences, about two fifths of them singletons, with 23% in the top ten.

The source material was blood. The V gene is TRBV10-3, the J gene TRBJ2-1; the match to TRBD1 covers 9 bases. This receptor was obtained from a human donor in good health. The CDR3 nucleotides are TGTGCCATCGCCGGGCTAGACAGGGGGGACAATGAGCAGTTCTTC. It encodes CAIAGLDRGDNEQFF.